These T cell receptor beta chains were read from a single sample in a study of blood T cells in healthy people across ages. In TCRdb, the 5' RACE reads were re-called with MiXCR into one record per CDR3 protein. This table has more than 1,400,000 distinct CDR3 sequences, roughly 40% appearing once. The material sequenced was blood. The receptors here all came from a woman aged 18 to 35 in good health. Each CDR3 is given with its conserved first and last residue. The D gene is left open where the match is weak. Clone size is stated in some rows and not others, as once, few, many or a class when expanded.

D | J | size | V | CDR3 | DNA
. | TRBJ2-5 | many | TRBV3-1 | CASSQIGPGQGIGETQYF | TGTGCCAGCAGCCAAATTGGGCCGGGGCAGGGTATTGGAGAGACCCAGTACTTC
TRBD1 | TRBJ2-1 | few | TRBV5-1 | CASSFGQGRGQFF | TGCGCCAGCAGCTTCGGACAGGGCCGAGGGCAGTTCTTC
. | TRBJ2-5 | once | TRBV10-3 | CAVSESGGYFQETQYF | TGTGCCGTCAGTGAGTCTGGGGGGTACTTCCAAGAGACCCAGTACTTC
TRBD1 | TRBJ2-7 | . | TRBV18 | CASSPAGTGDGTYEQYF | TGTGCCAGCTCACCTGCCGGGACAGGGGATGGAACCTACGAGCAGTACTTC
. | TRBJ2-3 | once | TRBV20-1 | CSATDLTDTQYF | TGCAGTGCTACTGACCTCACAGATACGCAGTATTTT
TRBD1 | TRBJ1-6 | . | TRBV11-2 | CASSLGGQVNNSPLHF | TGTGCCAGCAGCTTGGGAGGACAGGTTAATAATTCACCCCTCCACTTT
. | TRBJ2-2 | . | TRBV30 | CAWSLVGTGELFF | TGTGCCTGGAGTTTGGTAGGCACCGGGGAGCTGTTTTTT
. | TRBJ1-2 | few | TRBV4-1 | CASSQPDSYGYTF | TGCGCCAGCAGCCAACCCGACAGCTATGGCTACACCTTC
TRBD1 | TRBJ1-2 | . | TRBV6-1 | CASRAGTGSSGYTF | TGTGCCAGCAGAGCCGGGACAGGGTCTTCAGGCTACACCTTC
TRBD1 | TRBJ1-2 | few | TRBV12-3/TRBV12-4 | CASSPAVGTDRFGYTF | TGTGCCAGCAGTCCCGCGGTCGGGACAGACCGTTTCGGCTACACCTTC
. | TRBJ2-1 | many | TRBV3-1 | CASSSSRGDEQFF | TGTGCCAGCAGCTCATCGCGGGGTGATGAGCAGTTCTTC
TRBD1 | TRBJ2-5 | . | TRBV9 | CASSHRTGGGETQYF | TGTGCCAGCAGCCATAGAACAGGGGGCGGGGAGACCCAGTACTTC